This T cell receptor (beta chain) is from a study of technical replicates of blood from several donors. The V gene lost 6 bases and the J gene lost 5 bases, with 13 bases spanning the gap. Germline loops: CDR1 MNHNS, CDR2 SASEGT. CDR3 length: 13 amino acids. Clones were sequenced by immunoSEQ multiplex PCR, and TCRdb holds only the in-frame ones, with some missing. This table holds tens of thousands of clones, 92% found once. V and J are TRBV6-1 and TRBJ1-1; D is possibly TRBD1 (6 bases). This TCR came from a human donor in good health. Input material: T cells isolated from PBMCs. This chain's CDR3 is CASSAYRDTEAFF. Written as DNA, the CDR3 is TGTGCCAGCAGCGCCTACAGGGATACTGAAGCTTTCTTT.